This TCR beta chain was captured in a study of cytomegalovirus exposure and HLA in healthy donors. Study as a whole: Ancestry clustering placed 70% to 90% of 300 to 400 genotyped donors in the Caucasian-associated cluster.

On this clone itself: The antigen remains unidentified.

Trimming pared 3 bases from V and 7 bases from J, leaving 21 bases between. This CDR3 region has 16 residues. The germline V gene has CDR1 MGHRA and CDR2 YSYEKL. PCR was performed using 60 Vbeta and 13 Jbeta primers. Here immunoSEQ multiplex PCR was the method, and the copy in TCRdb shows in-frame clones only, minus some. This repertoire includes 30,000 to 35,000 clones. Notes on the study in general: Earlier results showed most TCR beta V segments being productive about 87% or about 30% of the time. A highly shared variant cluster was judged a likely technical artifact.

Sequences were obtained from PBMCs. The rearrangement links TRBV4-1 to TRBJ1-2; perhaps TRBD1 as D (6 bases). The sequence came from a woman aged 40 to 49 in good health and CMV-seropositive. The chain's CDR3 is CASSHVGTIKFGGYTF. The CDR3 DNA sequence: TGCGCCAGCAGCCATGTCGGGACAATTAAATTTGGTGGCTACACCTTC.